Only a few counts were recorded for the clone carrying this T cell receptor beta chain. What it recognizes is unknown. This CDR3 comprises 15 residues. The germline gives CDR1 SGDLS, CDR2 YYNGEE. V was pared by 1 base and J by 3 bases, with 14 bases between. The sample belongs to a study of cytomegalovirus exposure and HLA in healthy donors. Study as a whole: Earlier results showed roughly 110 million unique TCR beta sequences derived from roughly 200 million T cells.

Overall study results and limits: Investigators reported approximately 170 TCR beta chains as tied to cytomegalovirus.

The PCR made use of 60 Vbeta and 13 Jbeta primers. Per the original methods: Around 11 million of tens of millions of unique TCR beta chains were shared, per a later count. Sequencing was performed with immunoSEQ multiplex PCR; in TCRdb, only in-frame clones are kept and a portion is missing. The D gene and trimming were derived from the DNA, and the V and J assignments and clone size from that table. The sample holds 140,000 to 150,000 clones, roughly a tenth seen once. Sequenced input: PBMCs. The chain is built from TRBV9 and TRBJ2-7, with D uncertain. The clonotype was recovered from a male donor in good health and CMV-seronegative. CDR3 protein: CASSVNGVSGYEQYF. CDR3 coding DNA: TGTGCCAGCAGCGTAAATGGCGTCTCGGGCTACGAGCAGTACTTC.